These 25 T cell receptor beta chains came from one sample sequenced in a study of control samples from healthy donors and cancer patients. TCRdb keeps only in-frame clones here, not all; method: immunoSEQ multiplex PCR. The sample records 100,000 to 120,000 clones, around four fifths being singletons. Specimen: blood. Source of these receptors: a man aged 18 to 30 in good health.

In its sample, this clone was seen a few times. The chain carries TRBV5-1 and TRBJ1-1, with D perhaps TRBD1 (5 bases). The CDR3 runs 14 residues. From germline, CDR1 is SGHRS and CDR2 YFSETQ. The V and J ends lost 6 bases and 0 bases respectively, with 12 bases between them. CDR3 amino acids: CASNRGNMNTEAFF. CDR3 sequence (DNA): TGCGCCAGCAATCGGGGCAACATGAACACTGAAGCTTTCTTT. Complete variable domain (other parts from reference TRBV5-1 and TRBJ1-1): KAGVTQTPRYLIKTRGQQVTLSCSPISGHRSVSWYQQTPGQGLQFLFEYFSETQRNKGNFPGRFSGRQFSNSRSEMNVSTLELGDSALYLCASNRGNMNTEAFFGQGTRLTVV.

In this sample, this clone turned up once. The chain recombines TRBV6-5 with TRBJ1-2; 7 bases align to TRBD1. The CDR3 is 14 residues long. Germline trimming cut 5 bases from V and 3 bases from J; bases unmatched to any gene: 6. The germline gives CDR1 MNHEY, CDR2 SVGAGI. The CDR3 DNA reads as TGTGCCAGCAGTCAGCAGGGGGTACACTATGGCTACACCTTC. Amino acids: CASSQQGVHYGYTF.

The CDR3 bases are TGTGCCAGCAACCAAGCCGGGGCGCCGGAAAACACCATATATTTT. This encodes CASNQAGAPENTIYF. The chain combines TRBV9 with TRBJ1-3; TRBD1 might be the D (5 bases). Trimming stripped 6 bases from V and 6 bases from J, with 19 bases between. CDR3 length: 15 residues. CDR1 is SGDLS and CDR2 is YYNGEE in the germline V gene.

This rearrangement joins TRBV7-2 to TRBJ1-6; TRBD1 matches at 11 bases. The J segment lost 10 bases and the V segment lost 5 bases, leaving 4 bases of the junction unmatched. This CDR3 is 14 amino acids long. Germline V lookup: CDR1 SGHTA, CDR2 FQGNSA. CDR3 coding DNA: TGTGCCAGCAGCGGACAGGGGGCTGGCTCACCCCTCCACTTT. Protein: CASSGQGAGSPLHF.

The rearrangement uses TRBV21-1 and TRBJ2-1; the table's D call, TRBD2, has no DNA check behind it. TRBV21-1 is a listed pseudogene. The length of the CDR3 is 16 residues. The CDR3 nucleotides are TGTGCCAGCAGCCCCGAGCTCGGGGGGGCCTGGAATGAGCAGTTCTTC. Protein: CASSPELGGAWNEQFF.

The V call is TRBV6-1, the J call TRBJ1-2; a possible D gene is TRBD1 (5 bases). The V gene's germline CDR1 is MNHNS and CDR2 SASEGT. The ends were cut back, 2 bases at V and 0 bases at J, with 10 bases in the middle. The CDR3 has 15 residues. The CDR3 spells CASSEWGTSNYGYTF. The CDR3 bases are TGTGCCAGCAGTGAATGGGGCACGTCTAACTATGGCTACACCTTC.

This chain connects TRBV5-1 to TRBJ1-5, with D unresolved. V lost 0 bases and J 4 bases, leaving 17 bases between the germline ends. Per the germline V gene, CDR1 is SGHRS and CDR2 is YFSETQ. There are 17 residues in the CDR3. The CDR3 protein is CASSLGVFADFNQPQHF. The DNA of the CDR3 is TGCGCCAGCAGCTTGGGGGTGTTCGCAGACTTTAATCAGCCCCAGCATTTT.

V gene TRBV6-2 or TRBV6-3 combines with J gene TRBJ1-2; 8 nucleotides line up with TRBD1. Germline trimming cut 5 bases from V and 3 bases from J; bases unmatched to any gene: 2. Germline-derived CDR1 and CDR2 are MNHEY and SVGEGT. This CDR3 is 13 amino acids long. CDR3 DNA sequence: TGTGCCAGCAGTCGGGGACAGGACTATGGCTACACCTTC. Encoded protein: CASSRGQDYGYTF.

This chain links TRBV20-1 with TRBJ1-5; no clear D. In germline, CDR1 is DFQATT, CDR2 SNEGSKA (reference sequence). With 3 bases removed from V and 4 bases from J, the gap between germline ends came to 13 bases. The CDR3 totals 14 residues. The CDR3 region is CSASSGAYNQPQHF. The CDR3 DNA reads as TGCAGTGCTAGTTCGGGAGCGTATAATCAGCCCCAGCATTTT.

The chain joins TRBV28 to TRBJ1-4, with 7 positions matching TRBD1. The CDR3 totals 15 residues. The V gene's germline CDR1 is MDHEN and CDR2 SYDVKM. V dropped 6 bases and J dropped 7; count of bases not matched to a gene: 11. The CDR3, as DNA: TGTGCCAGCAGCAACCGACAGGGACAGCGTGAAAAACTGTTTTTT. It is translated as CASSNRQGQREKLFF.

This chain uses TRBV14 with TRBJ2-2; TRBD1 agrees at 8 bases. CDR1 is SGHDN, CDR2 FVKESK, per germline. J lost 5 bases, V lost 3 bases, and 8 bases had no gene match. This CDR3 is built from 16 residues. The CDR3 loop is CASSHRDRSVTGELFF. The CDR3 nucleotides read TGTGCCAGCAGCCACCGGGACAGGTCCGTTACCGGGGAGCTGTTTTTT.

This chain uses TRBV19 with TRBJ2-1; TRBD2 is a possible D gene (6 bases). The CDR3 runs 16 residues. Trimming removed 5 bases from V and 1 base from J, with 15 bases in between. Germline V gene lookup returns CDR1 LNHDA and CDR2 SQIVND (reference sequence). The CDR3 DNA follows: TGTGCCAGTAGTCCCGGGGACTTCTTTTCCTACAATGAGCAGTTCTTC. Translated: CASSPGDFFSYNEQFF. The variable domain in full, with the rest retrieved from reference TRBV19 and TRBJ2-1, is DGGITQSPKYLFRKEGQNVTLSCEQNLNHDAMYWYRQDPGQGLRLIYYSQIVNDFQKGDIAEGYSVSREKKESFPLTVTSAQKNPTAFYLCASSPGDFFSYNEQFFGPGTRLTVL.

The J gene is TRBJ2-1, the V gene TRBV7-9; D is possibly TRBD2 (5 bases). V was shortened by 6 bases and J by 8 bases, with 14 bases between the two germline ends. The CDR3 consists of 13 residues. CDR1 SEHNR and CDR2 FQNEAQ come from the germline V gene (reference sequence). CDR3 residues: CASRLGPVDEQFF. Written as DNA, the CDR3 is TGTGCCAGCAGACTAGGCCCTGTGGATGAGCAGTTCTTC.

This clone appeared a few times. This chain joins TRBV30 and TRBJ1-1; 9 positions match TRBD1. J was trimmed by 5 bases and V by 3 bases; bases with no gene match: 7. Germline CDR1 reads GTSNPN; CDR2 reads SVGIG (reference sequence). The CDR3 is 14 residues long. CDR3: CAWRDYRGLTEAFF. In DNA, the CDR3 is TGTGCCTGGAGGGATTACAGGGGGCTAACTGAAGCTTTCTTT.

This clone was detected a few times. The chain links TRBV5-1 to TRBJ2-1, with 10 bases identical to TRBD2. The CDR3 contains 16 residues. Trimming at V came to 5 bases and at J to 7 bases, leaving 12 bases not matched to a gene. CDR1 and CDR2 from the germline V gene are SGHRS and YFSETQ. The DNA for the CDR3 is TGCGCCAGCAGTAGCGGGTGGTCTAGCGGGGGAAATGAGCAGTTCTTC. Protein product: CASSSGWSSGGNEQFF.

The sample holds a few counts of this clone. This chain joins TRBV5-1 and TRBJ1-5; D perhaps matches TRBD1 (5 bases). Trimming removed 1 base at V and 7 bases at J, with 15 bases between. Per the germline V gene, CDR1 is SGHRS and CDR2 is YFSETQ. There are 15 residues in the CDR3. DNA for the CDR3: TGCGCCAGCAGCTTGTCCTCGGGGGGTGGCCAGCCCCAGCATTTT. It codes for CASSLSSGGGQPQHF.

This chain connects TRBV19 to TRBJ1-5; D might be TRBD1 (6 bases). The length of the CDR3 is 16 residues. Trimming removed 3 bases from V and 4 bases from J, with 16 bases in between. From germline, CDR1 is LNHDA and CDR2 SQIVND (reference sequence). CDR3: CASSIKQGLRNQPQHF. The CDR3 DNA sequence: TGTGCCAGTAGTATTAAACAGGGCCTCCGGAATCAGCCCCAGCATTTT.

CDR3 amino acids: CASSLTGHGNQPQHF. The CDR3 nucleotides are TGCGCCAGCAGCTTGACAGGGCATGGCAATCAGCCCCAGCATTTT. The chain combines TRBV5-1 with TRBJ1-5, with D tentatively TRBD1 (6 bases). Germline V gene lookup returns CDR1 SGHRS and CDR2 YFSETQ. The CDR3 runs to 15 residues. Trimming removed 1 base at V and 2 bases at J, with 10 bases between.

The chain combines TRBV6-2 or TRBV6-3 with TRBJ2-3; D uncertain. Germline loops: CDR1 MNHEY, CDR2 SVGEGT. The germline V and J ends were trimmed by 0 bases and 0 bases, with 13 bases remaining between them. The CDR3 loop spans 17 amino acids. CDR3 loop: CASSYSLVGISTDTQYF. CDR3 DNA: TGTGCCAGCAGTTACTCTCTAGTGGGAATTAGCACAGATACGCAGTATTTT.

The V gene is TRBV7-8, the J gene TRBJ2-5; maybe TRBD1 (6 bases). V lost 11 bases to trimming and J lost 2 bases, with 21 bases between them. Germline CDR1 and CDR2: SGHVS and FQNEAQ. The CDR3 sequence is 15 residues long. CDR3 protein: CASSKGRGQQETQYF. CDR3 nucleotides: TGTGCCTCCTCAAAGGGCAGGGGACAACAAGAGACCCAGTACTTC.

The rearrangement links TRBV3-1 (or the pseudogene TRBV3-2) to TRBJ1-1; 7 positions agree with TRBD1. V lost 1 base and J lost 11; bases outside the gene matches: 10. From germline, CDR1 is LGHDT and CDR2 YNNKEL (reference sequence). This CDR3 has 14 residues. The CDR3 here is CASSQADRAIRAFF. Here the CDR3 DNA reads TGTGCCAGCAGCCAAGCAGACAGGGCGATCAGGGCTTTCTTT.

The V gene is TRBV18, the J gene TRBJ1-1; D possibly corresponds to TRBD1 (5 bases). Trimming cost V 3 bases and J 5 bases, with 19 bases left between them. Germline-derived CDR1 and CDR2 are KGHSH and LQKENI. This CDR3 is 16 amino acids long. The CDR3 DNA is TGTGCCAGCTCACCCCAAAACGGAGGGGCGAGAACTGAAGCTTTCTTT. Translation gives CASSPQNGGARTEAFF.

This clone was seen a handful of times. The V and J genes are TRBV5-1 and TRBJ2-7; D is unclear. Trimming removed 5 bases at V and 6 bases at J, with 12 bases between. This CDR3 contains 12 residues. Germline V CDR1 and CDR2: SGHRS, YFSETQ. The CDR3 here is CASRRNSAEQYF. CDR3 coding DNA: TGCGCCAGCAGAAGGAACAGCGCCGAGCAGTACTTC. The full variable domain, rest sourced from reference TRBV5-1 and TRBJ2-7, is KAGVTQTPRYLIKTRGQQVTLSCSPISGHRSVSWYQQTPGQGLQFLFEYFSETQRNKGNFPGRFSGRQFSNSRSEMNVSTLELGDSALYLCASRRNSAEQYFGPGTRLTVT.

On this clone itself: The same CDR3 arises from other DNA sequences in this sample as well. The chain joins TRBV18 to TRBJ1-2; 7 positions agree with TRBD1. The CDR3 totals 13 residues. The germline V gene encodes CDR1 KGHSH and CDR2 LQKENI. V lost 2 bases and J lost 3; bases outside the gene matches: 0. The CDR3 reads CASSPDRDYGYTF. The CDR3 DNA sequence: TGTGCCAGCTCACCAGACAGGGACTATGGCTACACCTTC.

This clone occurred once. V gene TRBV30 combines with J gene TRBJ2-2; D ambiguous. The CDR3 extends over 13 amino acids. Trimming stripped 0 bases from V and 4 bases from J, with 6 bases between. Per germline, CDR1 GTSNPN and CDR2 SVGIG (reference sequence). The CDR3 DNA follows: TGTGCCTGGAGTGTACGTGGCACCGGGGAGCTGTTTTTT. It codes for CAWSVRGTGELFF.